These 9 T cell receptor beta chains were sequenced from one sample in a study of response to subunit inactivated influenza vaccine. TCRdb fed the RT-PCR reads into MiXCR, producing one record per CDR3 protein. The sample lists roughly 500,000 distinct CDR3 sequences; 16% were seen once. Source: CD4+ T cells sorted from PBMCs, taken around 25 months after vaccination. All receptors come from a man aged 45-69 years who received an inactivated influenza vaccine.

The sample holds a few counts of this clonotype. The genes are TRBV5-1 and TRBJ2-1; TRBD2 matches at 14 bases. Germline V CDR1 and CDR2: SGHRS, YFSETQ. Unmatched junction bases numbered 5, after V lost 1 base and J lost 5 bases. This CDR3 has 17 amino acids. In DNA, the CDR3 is TGCGCCAGCAGCTTGAGACTAGCGGGAGGGCCCGACAATGAGCAGTTCTTC. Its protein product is CASSLRLAGGPDNEQFF. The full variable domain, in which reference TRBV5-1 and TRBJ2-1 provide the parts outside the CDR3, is KAGVTQTPRYLIKTRGQQVTLSCSPISGHRSVSWYQQTPGQGLQFLFEYFSETQRNKGNFPGRFSGRQFSNSRSEMNVSTLELGDSALYLCASSLRLAGGPDNEQFFGPGTRLTVL.

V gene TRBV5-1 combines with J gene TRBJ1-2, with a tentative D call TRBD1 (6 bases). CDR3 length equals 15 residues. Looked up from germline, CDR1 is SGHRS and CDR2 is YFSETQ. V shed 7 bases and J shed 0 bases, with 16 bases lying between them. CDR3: CASGQTGHPNYGYTF. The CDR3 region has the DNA TGCGCCAGCGGACAGACAGGACATCCTAACTATGGCTACACCTTC.

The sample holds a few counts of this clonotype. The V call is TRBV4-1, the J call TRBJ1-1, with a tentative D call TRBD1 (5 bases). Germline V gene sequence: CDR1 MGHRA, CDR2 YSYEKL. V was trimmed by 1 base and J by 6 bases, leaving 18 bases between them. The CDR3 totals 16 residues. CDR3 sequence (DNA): TGCGCCAGCAGCCAAGGAGCTTTGACAGCCACGTCTGAAGCTTTCTTT. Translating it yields CASSQGALTATSEAFF.

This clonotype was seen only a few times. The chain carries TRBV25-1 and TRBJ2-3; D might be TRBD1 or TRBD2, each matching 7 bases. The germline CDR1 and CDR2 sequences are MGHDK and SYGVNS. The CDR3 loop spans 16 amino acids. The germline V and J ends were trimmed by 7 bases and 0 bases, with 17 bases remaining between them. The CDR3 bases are TGTGCCAGCACGGGGGAGGGGGCAGGAAGCACAGATACGCAGTATTTT. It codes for CASTGEGAGSTDTQYF.

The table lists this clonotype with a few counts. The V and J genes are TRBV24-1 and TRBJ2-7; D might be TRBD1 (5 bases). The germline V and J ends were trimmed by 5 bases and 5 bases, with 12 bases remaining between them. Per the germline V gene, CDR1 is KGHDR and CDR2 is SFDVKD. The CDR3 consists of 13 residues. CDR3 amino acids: CATSGTTDHEQYF. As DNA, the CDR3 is TGTGCCACCAGTGGCACGACAGACCACGAGCAGTACTTC.

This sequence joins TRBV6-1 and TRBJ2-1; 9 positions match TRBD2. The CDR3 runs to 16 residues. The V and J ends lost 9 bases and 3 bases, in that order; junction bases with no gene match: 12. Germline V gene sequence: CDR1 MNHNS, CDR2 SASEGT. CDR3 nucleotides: TGTGCCAGTATTAGCGGGGGTACAATCCACTACAATGAGCAGTTCTTC. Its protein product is CASISGGTIHYNEQFF.

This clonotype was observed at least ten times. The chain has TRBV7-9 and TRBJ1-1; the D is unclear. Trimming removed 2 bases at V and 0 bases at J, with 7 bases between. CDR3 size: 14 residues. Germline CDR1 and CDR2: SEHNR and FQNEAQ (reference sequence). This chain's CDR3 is CASSLQQMNTEAFF. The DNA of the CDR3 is TGTGCCAGCAGCTTACAACAGATGAACACTGAAGCTTTCTTT.

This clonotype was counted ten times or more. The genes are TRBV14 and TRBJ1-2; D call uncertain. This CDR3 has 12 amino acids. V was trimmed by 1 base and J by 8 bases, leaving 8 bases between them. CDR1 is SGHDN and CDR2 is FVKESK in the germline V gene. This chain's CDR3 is CASSQVDWGYTF. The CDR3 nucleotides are TGTGCCAGCAGCCAAGTGGACTGGGGCTACACCTTC.

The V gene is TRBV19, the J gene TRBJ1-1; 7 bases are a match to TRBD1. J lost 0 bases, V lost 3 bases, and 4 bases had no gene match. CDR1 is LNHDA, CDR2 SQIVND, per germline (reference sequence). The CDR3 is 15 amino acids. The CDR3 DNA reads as TGTGCCAGTAGTATTTTGGGACAGTTGAACACTGAAGCTTTCTTT. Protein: CASSILGQLNTEAFF. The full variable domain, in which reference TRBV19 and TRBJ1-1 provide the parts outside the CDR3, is DGGITQSPKYLFRKEGQNVTLSCEQNLNHDAMYWYRQDPGQGLRLIYYSQIVNDFQKGDIAEGYSVSREKKESFPLTVTSAQKNPTAFYLCASSILGQLNTEAFFGQGTRLTVV.